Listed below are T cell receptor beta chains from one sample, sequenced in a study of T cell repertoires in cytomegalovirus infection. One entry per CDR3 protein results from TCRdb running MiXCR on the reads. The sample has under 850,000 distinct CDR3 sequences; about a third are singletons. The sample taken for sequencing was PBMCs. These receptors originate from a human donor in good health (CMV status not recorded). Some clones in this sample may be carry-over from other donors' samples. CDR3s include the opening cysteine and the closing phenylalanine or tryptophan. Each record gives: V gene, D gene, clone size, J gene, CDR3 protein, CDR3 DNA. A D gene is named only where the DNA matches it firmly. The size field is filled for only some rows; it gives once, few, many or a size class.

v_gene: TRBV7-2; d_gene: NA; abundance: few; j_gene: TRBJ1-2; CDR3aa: CASSLVAGDGGYGYTF; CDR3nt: TGTGCCAGCAGCTTAGTAGCTGGGGACGGCGGGTATGGCTACACCTTC
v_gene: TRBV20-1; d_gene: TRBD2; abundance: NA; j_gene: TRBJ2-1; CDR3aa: CSARKMGGTSYNEQFF; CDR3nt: TGCAGTGCTAGAAAGATGGGGGGGACCTCCTACAATGAGCAGTTCTTC
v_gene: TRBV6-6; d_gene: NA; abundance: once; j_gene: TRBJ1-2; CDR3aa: CASSYGGTLNYGYTF; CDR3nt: TGTGCCAGCAGTTACGGGGGAACACTGAACTATGGCTACACCTTC
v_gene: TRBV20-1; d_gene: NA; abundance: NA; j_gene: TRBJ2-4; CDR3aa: CSARDLLGLLEANNIQYF; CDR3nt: TGCAGTGCTAGAGATCTCCTTGGCCTCCTGGAGGCCAATAACATTCAGTACTTC
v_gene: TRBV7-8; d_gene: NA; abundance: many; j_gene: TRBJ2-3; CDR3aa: CASSLTGGPADTQYF; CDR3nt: TGTGCCAGCAGCCTAACGGGCGGTCCCGCAGATACGCAGTATTTT
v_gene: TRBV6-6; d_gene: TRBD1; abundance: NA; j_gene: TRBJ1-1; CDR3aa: CASRDRGEHGNTEAFF; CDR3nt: TGTGCCAGCAGAGACAGGGGTGAACACGGGAACACTGAAGCTTTCTTT
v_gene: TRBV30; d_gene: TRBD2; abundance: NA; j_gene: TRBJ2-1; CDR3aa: CAWSSGGAGFF; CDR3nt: TGTGCCTGGAGTAGCGGGGGGGCCGGGTTCTTC
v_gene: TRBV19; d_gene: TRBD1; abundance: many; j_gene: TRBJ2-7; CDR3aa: CASSETGRLYEQYF; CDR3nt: TGTGCCAGTAGCGAGACAGGGCGCCTCTACGAGCAGTACTTC
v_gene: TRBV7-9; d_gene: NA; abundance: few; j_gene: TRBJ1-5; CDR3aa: CASSLELAQAGRGNQPQHF; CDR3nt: TGTGCCAGCAGCTTAGAATTAGCTCAAGCCGGGAGGGGGAATCAGCCCCAGCATTTT
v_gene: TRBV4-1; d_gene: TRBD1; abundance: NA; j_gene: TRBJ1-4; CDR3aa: CASSQAGQGYNEKLFF; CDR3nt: TGCGCCAGCAGCCAAGCGGGACAGGGGTATAATGAAAAACTGTTTTTT
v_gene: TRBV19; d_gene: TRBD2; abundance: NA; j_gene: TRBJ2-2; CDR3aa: CASHGLAGNTGELFF; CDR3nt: TGTGCCAGCCATGGACTAGCGGGTAACACCGGGGAGCTGTTTTTT
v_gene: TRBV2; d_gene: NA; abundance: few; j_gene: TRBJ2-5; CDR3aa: CASSSRSRGGETQYF; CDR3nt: TGTGCCAGCAGTTCCCGGAGTAGGGGAGGCGAGACCCAGTACTTC
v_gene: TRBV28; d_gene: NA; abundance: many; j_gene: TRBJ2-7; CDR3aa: CASGPGGSSYEQYF; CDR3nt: TGTGCCAGCGGCCCTGGGGGGAGCTCCTACGAGCAGTACTTC
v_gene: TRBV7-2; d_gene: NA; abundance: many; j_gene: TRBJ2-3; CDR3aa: CASRNTDTQYF; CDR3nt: TGTGCCAGCAGGAACACAGATACGCAGTATTTT
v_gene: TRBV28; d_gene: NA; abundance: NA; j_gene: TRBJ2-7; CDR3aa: CATIDAGTSYEQYF; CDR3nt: TGTGCCACTATCGACGCAGGGACCTCCTACGAGCAGTACTTC
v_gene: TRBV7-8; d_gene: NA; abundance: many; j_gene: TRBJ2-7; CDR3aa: CASSLMVGESYEQYF; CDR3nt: TGTGCCAGCAGTCTCATGGTCGGGGAGTCCTACGAGCAGTACTTC
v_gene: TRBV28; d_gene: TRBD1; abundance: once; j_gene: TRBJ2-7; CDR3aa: CASITGTGGYEQYF; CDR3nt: TGTGCCAGCATAACCGGGACAGGGGGCTACGAGCAGTACTTC
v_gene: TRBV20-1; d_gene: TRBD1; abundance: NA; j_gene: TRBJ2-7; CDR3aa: CSAPRAQGAYEQYF; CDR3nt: TGCAGTGCTCCAAGGGCACAGGGGGCCTACGAGCAGTACTTC
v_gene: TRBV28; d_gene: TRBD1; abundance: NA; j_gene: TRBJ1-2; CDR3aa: CASSQTGGVYGYTF; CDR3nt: TGTGCCAGCAGTCAAACAGGGGGAGTCTATGGCTACACCTTC
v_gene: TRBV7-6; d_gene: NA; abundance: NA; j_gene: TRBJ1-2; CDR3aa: CASSDRFYGYTF; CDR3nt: TGTGCCAGCAGCGACAGGTTCTATGGCTACACCTTC
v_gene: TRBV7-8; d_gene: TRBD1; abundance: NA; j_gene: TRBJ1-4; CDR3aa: CASSPYRGQGDEKLFF; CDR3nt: TGTGCCAGCAGCCCCTATAGGGGACAGGGGGATGAAAAACTGTTTTTT
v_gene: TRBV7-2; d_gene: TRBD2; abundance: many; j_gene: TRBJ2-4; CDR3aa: CASSLMEPRTSGRLAKNIQYF; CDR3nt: TGTGCCAGCAGCTTAATGGAGCCCAGGACTAGCGGGAGGCTGGCCAAAAACATTCAGTACTTC
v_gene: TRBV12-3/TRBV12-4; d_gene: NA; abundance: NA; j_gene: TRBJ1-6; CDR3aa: CASRPGTDSSPLHF; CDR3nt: TGTGCCAGCCGTCCCGGGACCGACAGTTCACCCCTCCACTTT
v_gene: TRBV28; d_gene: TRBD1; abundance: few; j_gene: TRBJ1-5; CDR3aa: CASSLGFDRGPQPQHF; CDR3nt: TGTGCCAGCAGTTTAGGATTCGACAGGGGGCCACAGCCCCAGCATTTT
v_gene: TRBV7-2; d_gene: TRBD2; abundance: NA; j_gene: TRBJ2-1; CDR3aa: CASSASLAAFVDEQFF; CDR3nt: TGTGCCAGCAGCGCCTCACTAGCGGCGTTTGTGGATGAGCAGTTCTTC
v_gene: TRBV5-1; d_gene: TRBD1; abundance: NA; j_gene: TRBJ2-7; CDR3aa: CASSLGGTGVYYEQYF; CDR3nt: TGCGCCAGCAGCTTGGGAGGGACAGGCGTGTACTACGAGCAGTACTTC
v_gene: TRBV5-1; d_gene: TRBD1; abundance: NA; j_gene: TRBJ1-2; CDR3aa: CASSLGDGTGVYGYTF; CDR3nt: TGCGCCAGCAGCTTGGGCGACGGGACAGGGGTCTATGGCTACACCTTC
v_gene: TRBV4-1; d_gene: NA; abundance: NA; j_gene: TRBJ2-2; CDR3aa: CASSHLNTGELFF; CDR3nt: TGCGCCAGCAGCCACCTGAACACCGGGGAGCTGTTTTTT
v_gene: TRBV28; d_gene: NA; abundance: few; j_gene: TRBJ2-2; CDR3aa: CASRGGTGNTGELFF; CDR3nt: TGTGCCAGCAGGGGAGGGACAGGGAACACCGGGGAGCTGTTTTTT
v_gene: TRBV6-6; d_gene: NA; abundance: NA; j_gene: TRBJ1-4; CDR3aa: CASSGLLSNEKLFF; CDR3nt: TGTGCCAGCAGTGGGCTACTTTCTAATGAAAAACTGTTTTTT
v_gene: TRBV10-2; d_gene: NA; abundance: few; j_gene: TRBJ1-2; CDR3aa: CASSEQGSDGYTF; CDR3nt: TGCGCCAGCAGTGAGCAAGGGTCCGATGGCTACACCTTC
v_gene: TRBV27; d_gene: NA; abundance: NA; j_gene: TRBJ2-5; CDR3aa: CASKLLQTGGETQYF; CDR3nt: TGTGCCAGCAAATTGTTGCAGACCGGAGGAGAGACCCAGTACTTC
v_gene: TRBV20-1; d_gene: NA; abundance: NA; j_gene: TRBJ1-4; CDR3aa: CSARFPAGRQISIATNEKLFF; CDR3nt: TGCAGTGCTAGATTTCCTGCCGGGAGACAGATTTCAATTGCAACTAATGAAAAACTGTTTTTT
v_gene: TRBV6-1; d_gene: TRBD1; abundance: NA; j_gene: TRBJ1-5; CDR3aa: CASSSLNRGGGQPQHF; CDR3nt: TGTGCCAGCAGTTCACTGAACAGGGGAGGTGGTCAGCCCCAGCATTTT
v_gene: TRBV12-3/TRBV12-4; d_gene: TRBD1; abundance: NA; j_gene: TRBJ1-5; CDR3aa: CASSHTGTGRLDGNQPQHF; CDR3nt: TGTGCCAGCAGCCATACGGGGACAGGGAGACTAGATGGCAATCAGCCCCAGCATTTT
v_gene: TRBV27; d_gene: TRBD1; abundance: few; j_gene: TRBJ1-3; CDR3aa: CASRFGRDSDLPLHSGNTIYF; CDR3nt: TGTGCCAGCAGATTCGGGCGGGACAGCGATCTACCTCTTCACTCTGGAAACACCATATATTTT
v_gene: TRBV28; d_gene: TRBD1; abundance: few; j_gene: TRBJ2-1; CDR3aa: CASSLDAGGFYNEQFF; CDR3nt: TGTGCCAGCAGCCTCGATGCAGGGGGCTTTTACAATGAGCAGTTCTTC
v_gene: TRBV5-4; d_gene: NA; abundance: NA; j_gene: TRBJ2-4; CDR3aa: CASSSAGSLGAKNIQYF; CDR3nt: TGTGCCAGCAGCTCCGCTGGGTCACTGGGGGCCAAAAACATTCAGTACTTC
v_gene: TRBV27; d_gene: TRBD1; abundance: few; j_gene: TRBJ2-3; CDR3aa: CASSSSGTGDTDTQYF; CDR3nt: TGTGCCAGCAGTTCCTCCGGGACAGGCGACACAGATACGCAGTATTTT
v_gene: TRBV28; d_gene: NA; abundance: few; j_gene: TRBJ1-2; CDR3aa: CASSFGDRHPDGYTF; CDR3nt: TGTGCCAGCAGTTTTGGAGACAGACATCCGGATGGCTACACCTTC
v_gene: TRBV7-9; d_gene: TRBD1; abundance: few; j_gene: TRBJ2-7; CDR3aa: CASSLIVGSGGPYEQYF; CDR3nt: TGTGCCAGCAGCTTAATTGTTGGTTCAGGGGGCCCCTACGAGCAGTACTTC
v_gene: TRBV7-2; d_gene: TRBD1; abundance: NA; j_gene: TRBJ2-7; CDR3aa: CASSVGQGASYEQYF; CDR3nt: TGTGCCAGCAGCGTGGGACAGGGGGCCTCCTACGAGCAGTACTTC
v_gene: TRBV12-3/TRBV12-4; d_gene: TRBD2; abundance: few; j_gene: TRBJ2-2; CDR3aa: CASSKLAAFTGELFF; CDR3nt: TGTGCCAGCAGTAAACTAGCGGCCTTCACCGGGGAGCTGTTTTTT
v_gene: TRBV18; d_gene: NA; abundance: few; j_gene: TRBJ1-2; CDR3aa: CASSPSIQGRNYGYTF; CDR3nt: TGTGCCAGCTCACCGTCGATACAGGGCCGGAACTATGGCTACACCTTC
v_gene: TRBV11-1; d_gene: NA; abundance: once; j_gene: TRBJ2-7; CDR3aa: CASSGAGSPSYEHSF; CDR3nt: TGTGCCAGCAGCGGCGCCGGGTCTCCTTCCTACGAGCATTCCTTC